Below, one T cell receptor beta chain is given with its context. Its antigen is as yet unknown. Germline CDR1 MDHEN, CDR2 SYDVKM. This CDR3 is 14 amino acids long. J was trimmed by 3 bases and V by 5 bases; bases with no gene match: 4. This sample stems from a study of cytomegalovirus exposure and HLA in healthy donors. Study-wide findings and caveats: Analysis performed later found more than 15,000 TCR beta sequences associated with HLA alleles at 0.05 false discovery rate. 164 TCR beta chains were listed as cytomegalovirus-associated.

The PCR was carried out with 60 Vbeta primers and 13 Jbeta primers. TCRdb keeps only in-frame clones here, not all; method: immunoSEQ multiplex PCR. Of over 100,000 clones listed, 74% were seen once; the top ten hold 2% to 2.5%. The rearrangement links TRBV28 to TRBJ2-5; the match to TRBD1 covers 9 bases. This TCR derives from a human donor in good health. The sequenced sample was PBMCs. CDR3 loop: CASSPWDREETQYF. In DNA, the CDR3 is TGTGCCAGCAGTCCCTGGGACAGGGAAGAGACCCAGTACTTC.